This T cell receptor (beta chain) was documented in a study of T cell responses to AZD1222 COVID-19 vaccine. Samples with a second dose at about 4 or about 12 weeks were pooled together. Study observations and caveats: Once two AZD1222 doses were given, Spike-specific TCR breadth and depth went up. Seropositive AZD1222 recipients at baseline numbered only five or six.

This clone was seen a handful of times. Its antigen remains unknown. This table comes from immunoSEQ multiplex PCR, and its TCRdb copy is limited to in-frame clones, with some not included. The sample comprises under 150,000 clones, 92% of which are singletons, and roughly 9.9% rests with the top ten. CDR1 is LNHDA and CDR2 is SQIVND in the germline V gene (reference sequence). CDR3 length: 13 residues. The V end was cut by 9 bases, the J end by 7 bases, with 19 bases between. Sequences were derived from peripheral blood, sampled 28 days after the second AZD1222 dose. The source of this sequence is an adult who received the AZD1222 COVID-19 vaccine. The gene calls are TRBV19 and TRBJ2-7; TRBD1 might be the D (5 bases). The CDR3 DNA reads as TGTGCCAGCCTAGGGCAGAACAGGCGGGAGCAGTACTTC. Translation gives CASLGQNRREQYF.